This TCR beta chain is drawn from a study of blood T cell repertoires in COVID-19. In the original workflow: Nucleated cell counts were estimated from reference gene primer amplification. Sequencing used immunoSEQ multiplex PCR; TCRdb keeps in-frame clones, though not all of them. That table is the source of V, J and clone size, and D and trimming were worked out from the DNA. The table has approximately 300,000 clones, 80% to 90% seen once; the top ten hold 3.7%. This CDR3 has 14 amino acids. Looked up from germline, CDR1 is GTSNPN and CDR2 is SVGIG (reference sequence). V lost 2 bases and J lost 5, with 13 bases in between.

The sample was peripheral blood. The chain is built from TRBV30 and TRBJ1-5, with D unclear. The sequence was collected from a woman in her forties with acute or convalescent COVID-19. In DNA form, the CDR3 reads TGTGCCTGGAGTAGCGGGGAATACTATCAGCCCCAGCATTTT. Encoded protein: CAWSSGEYYQPQHF.